This T cell receptor (beta chain) was captured in a study of blood T cell repertoires in COVID-19. Study summary: Acute-phase and convalescent COVID-19 samples originated in the United States, Italy and Spain.

Per the original methods: Amplification of reference gene primers provided the estimated nucleated cell counts. Sequencing used immunoSEQ multiplex PCR; TCRdb keeps in-frame clones, though not all of them. V, J and clone size are those of that table, while D and trimming were read from the DNA. The table lists roughly 140,000 clones, roughly 87% of them singletons. Germline CDR1 reads SGHRS; CDR2 reads YFSETQ. CDR3 length: 15 amino acids. J lost 3 bases, V lost 4 bases, and 7 bases had no gene match. The receptor comes from a man in his 70s with acute or convalescent COVID-19. The chain recombines TRBV5-1 with TRBJ2-4; the match to TRBD1 covers 7 bases. The sequenced sample consisted of peripheral blood. In DNA form, the CDR3 reads TGCGCCAGCAGCCCAGACAGGGCGGGCAAAAACATTCAGTACTTC. Its translation: CASSPDRAGKNIQYF.